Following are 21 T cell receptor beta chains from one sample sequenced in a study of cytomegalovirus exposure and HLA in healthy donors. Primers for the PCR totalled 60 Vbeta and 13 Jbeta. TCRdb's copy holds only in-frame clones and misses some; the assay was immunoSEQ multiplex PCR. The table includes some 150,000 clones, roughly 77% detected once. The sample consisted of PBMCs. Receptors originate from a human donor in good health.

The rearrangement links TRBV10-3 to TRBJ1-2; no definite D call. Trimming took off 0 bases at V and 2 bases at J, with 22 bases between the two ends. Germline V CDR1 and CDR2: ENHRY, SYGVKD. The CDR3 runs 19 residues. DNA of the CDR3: TGTGCCATCAGTGAGTCTAGAGGGCGGTCCTGGACTCCAAACTATGGCTACACCTTC. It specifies CAISESRGRSWTPNYGYTF.

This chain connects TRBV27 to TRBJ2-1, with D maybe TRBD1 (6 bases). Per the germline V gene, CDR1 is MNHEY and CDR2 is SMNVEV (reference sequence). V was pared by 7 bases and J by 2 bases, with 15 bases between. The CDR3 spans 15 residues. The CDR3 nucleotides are TGTGCCAGCAACGGACAGCCGAGCACCTACAATGAGCAGTTCTTC. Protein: CASNGQPSTYNEQFF.

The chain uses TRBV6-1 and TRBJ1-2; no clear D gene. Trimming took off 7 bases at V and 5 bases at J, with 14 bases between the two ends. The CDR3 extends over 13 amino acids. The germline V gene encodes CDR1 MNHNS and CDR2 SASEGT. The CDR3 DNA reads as TGTGCCAGCACACATCTAGGCAGATATGGCTACACCTTC. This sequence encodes CASTHLGRYGYTF.

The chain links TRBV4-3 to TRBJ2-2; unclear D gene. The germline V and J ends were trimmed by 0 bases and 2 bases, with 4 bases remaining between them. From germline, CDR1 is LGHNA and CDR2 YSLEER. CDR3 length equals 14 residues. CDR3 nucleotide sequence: TGCGCCAGCAGCCAAGAGAGTAACACCGGGGAGCTGTTTTTT. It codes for CASSQESNTGELFF.

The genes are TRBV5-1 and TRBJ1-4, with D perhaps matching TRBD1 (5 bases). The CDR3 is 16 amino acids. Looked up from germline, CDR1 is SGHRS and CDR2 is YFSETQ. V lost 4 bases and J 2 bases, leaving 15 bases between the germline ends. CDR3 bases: TGCGCCAGCAGCGTATCAGGGTTTACGACTAATGAAAAACTGTTTTTT. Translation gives CASSVSGFTTNEKLFF.

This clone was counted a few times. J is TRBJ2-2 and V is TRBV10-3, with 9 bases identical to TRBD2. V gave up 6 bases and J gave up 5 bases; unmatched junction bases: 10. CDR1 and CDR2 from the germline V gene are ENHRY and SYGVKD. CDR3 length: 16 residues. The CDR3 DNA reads TGTGCCATCAGGGCCGCCGGGACTAGCAGTACCGGGGAGCTGTTTTTT. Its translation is CAIRAAGTSSTGELFF.

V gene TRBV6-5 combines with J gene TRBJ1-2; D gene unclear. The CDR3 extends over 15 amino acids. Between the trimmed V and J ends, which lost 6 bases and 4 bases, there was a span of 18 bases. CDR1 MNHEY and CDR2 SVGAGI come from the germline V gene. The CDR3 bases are TGTGCCAGCAGCCCCTTACGAGAATTGGTCTATGGCTACACCTTC. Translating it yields CASSPLRELVYGYTF.

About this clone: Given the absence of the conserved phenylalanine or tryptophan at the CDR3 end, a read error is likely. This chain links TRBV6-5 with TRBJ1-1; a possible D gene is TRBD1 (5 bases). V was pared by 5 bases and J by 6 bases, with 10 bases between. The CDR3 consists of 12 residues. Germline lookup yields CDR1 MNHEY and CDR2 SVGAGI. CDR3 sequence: CASSTLGAEAFL. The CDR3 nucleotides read TGTGCCAGCAGTACATTAGGGGCTGAAGCTTTCCTT.

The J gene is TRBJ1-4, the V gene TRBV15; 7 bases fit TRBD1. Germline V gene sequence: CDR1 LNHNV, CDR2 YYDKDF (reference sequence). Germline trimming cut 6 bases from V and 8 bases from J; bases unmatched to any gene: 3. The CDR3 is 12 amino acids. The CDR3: CATRAQGEKLFF. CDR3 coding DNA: TGTGCCACCAGGGCACAGGGGGAAAAACTGTTTTTT. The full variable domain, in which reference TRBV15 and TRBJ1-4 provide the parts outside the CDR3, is DAMVIQNPRYQVTQFGKPVTLSCSQTLNHNVMYWYQQKSSQAPKLLFHYYDKDFNNEADTPDNFQSRRPNTSFCFLDIRSPGLGDTAMYLCATRAQGEKLFFGSGTQLSVL.

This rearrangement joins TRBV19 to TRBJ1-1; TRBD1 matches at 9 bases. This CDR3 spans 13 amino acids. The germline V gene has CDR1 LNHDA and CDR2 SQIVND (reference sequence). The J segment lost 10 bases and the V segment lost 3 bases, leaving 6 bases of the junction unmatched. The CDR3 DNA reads TGTGCCAGTAGTATTCCCGGGACAGGGCGAGCTTTCTTT. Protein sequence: CASSIPGTGRAFF. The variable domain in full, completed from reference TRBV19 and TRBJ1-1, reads DGGITQSPKYLFRKEGQNVTLSCEQNLNHDAMYWYRQDPGQGLRLIYYSQIVNDFQKGDIAEGYSVSREKKESFPLTVTSAQKNPTAFYLCASSIPGTGRAFFGQGTRLTVV.

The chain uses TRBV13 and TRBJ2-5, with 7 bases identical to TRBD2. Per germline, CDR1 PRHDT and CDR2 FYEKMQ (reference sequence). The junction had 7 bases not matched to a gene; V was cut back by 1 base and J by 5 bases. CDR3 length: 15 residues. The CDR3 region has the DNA TGTGCCAGCAGCTTAGCCGGGGGGACCGGGGAGACCCAGTACTTC. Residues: CASSLAGGTGETQYF.

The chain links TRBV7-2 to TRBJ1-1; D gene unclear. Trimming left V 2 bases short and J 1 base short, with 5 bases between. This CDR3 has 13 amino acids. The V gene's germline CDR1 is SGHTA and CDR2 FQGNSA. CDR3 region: CASSLHGNTEAFF. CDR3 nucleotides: TGTGCCAGCAGCTTACACGGGAACACTGAAGCTTTCTTT.

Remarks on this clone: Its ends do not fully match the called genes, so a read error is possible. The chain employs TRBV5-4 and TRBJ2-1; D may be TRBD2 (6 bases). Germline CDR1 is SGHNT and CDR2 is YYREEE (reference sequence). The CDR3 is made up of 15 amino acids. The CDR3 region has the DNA TGTGGCAGCTCGAGGGACTCCACTTGGGAGAATGAGCAGTTCTTC. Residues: CGSSRDSTWENEQFF.

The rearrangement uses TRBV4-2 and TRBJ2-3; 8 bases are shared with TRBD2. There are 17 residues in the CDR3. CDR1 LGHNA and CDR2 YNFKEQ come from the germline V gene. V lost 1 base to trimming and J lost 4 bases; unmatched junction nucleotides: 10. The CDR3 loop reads CASSQANGREVADTQYF. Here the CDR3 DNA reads TGTGCCAGCAGCCAAGCTAATGGGCGGGAGGTCGCAGATACGCAGTATTTT.

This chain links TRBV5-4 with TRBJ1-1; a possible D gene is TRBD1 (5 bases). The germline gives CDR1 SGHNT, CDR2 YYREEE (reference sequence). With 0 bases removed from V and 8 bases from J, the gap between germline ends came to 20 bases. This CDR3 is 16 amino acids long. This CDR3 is CASSLEFDSQFSEAFF. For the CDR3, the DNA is TGTGCCAGCAGCTTGGAGTTTGACAGCCAGTTCTCGGAAGCTTTCTTT.

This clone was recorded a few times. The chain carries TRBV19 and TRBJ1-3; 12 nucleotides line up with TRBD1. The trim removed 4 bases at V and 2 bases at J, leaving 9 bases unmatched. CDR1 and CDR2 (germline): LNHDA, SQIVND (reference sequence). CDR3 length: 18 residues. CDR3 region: CASSSRDRGQSAGNTIYF. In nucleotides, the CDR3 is TGTGCCAGTAGTAGCCGGGACAGGGGGCAATCGGCTGGAAACACCATATATTTT.

CDR3 DNA: TGTGCCAGCAGCTTTAGCCCAAATACGCAGTATTTT. This encodes CASSFSPNTQYF. This chain links TRBV7-8 with TRBJ2-3; D ambiguous. In germline, CDR1 is SGHVS, CDR2 FQNEAQ. The length of the CDR3 is 12 residues. V was trimmed by 3 bases and J by 7 bases, leaving 8 bases between them.

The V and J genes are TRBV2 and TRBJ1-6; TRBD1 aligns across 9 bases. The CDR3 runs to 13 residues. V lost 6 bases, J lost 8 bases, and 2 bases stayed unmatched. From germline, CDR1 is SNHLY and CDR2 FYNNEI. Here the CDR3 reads CASSRDRDSPLHF. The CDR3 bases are TGTGCCAGCAGCCGGGACAGGGATTCACCCCTCCACTTT.

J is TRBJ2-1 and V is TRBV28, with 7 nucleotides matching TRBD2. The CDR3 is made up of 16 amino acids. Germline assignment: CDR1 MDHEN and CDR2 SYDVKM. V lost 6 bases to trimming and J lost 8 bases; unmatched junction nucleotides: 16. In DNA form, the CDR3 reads TGTGCCAGCAGCCCGGCGGAGGGCGGGAGCCGATATGAGCAGTTCTTC. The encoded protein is CASSPAEGGSRYEQFF.

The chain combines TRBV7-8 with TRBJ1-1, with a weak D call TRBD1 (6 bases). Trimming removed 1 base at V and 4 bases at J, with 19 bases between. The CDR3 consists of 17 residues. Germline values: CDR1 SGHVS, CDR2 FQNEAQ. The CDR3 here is CASSLVTGGRGATEAFF. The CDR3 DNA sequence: TGTGCCAGCAGCTTAGTGACAGGAGGTCGCGGTGCCACTGAAGCTTTCTTT.

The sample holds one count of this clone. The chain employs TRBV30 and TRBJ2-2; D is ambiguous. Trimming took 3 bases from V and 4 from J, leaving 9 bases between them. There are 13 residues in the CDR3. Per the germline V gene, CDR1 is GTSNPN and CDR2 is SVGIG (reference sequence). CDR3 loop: CAWRAGSTGELFF. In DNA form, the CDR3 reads TGTGCCTGGAGAGCAGGTTCCACCGGGGAGCTGTTTTTT.